This TCR beta chain emerged from a study of CD8 T cells in ankylosing spondylitis. This CDR3 is 12 amino acids long. The V gene lost 6 bases and the J gene lost 6 bases, with 10 bases spanning the gap. Scientists made TCR beta libraries using quantitative 5'-RACE with molecular barcodes. MiXCR was run by TCRdb on the 5' RACE reads, yielding one entry per CDR3 protein. The table shows almost 250,000 distinct CDR3 sequences, with under 35% occurring only once. Sequencing used blood, either unsorted or a sorted T cell fraction (not recorded which). The clonotype comes from a male donor with ankylosing spondylitis or in good health (not recorded which). The chain is built from TRBV12-3 or TRBV12-4 and TRBJ2-3; D not certain. CDR3 sequence (DNA): TGTGCCAGCAGCCGAATGAGGGATACGCAGTATTTT. It yields the protein CASSRMRDTQYF.